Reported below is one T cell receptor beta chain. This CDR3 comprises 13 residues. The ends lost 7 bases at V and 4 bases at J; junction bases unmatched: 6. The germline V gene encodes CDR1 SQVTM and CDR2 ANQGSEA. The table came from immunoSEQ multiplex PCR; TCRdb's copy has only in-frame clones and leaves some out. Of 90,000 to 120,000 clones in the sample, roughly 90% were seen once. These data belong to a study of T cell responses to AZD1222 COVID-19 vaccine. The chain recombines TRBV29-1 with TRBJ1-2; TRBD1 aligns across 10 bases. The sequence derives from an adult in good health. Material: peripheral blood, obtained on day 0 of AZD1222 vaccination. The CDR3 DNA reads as TGCAGCGGCGGGACAGGGGCAACCTATGGCTACACCTTC. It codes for CSGGTGATYGYTF.